Presented here are 26 T cell receptor beta chains from one specimen sequenced in a study of Graves' ophthalmopathy and Graves' hyperthyroidism (dated by TCRdb to the late 2010s). Data came from an Illumina HiSeq 2000. For repertoire sequencing, the TCR beta CDR3 regions were amplified from RNA transcripts. HTBI primers and the Qiagen OneStep RT-PCR kit were used in a first-round RT-PCR, which was followed by a second-round multiplex PCR, size selection and purification. TCRdb reprocessing: public reads trimmed at Q25 with fastp, clones called with MiXCR, in-frame beta chains kept. Every CDR3 protein is listed once, alongside the most common genes and DNA of its rows. Here the sample has approximately 1.2 million distinct CDR3 sequences; about two fifths occur a single time. The ten largest make up 11% of the sample. The sample taken for sequencing was peripheral blood or thyroid tissue (not recorded which). Receptor source: an adult man with Graves' hyperthyroidism.

As to this clonotype: At one end, the junction sequence differs from germline, possibly due to a read error. The CDR3 protein is CASSWGVGSRSTEQYF. Here the CDR3 DNA reads TGTGCCAGCAGTTGGGGCGTGGGAAGCCGATCAACAGAGCAGTACTTC. The chain carries TRBV10-3 and TRBJ2-7; possible D gene TRBD1, 5 bases. Germline loops: CDR1 ENHRY, CDR2 SYGVKD. The CDR3 loop spans 16 amino acids.

The V and J genes are TRBV6-6 and TRBJ1-2; 7 bases agree with TRBD1. V lost 2 bases, J lost 3 bases, and 9 bases stayed unmatched. This CDR3 spans 16 amino acids. Germline lookup yields CDR1 MNHNY and CDR2 SVGAGI (reference sequence). CDR3 in amino acids: CASSYTTGLAHYGYTF. DNA of the CDR3: TGTGCCAGCAGTTACACGACAGGGTTAGCCCACTATGGCTACACCTTC.

The genes are TRBV6-1 and TRBJ2-5; 14 bases are shared with TRBD2. Germline lookup yields CDR1 MNHNS and CDR2 SASEGT. The CDR3 spans 14 residues. CDR3 amino acids: CAREGTSGGGTQYF. CDR3 coding DNA: TGTGCTAGGGAGGGGACTAGCGGGGGAGGGACCCAGTACTTC.

This chain connects TRBV7-9 to TRBJ2-7; tentative D call: TRBD2 (6 bases). Trimming cost V 0 bases and J 6 bases, with 15 bases left between them. The CDR3 spans 15 residues. Germline CDR1 reads SEHNR; CDR2 reads FQNEAQ (reference sequence). DNA of the CDR3: TGTGCCAGCAGCTTAGCGCGGGGCCAGGCATCCGAGCAGTACTTC. Protein product: CASSLARGQASEQYF.

The chain combines TRBV20-1 with TRBJ2-5; 7 bases are a match to TRBD2. This CDR3 region has 16 residues. The J segment lost 2 bases and the V segment lost 6 bases, leaving 15 bases of the junction unmatched. Germline loops: CDR1 DFQATT, CDR2 SNEGSKA (reference sequence). The CDR3 nucleotides are TGCAGTGCCAATAGCGGAGCGACTAGCAGACAAGAGACCCAGTACTTC. Protein sequence: CSANSGATSRQETQYF.

To note about this clonotype: The conserved closing phenylalanine or tryptophan is absent in this CDR3, likely reflecting a read error. It is unclear where the CDR3 begins or ends on the DNA, so no DNA is shown, and the CDR3 is as TCRdb lists it. This rearrangement joins TRBV20-1 to TRBJ1-4. Germline CDR1 and CDR2: DFQATT and SNEGSKA (reference sequence). The CDR3 adds up to 8 amino acids, both ends counted. CDR3 protein: CSATTGTS.

This clonotype was seen a few times. The genes are TRBV5-5 and TRBJ2-7; D is undetermined. V was trimmed by 1 base and J by 3 bases, leaving 14 bases between them. Per germline, CDR1 SGHKS and CDR2 YYEKEE (reference sequence). The CDR3 is 15 amino acids. CDR3 residues: CASSLLVPAGYEQYF. The CDR3 coding sequence is TGTGCCAGCAGCTTGCTTGTACCAGCCGGCTACGAGCAGTACTTC.

V and J are TRBV14 and TRBJ2-7, with 8 bases matching TRBD2. Germline values: CDR1 SGHDN, CDR2 FVKESK. Losses at the gene ends were 3 bases for V and 6 bases for J; bases not matched to a gene: 7. The CDR3 loop spans 14 amino acids. The CDR3 reads CASSHGAGVAEQYF. CDR3 in DNA: TGTGCCAGCAGCCACGGAGCGGGAGTGGCCGAGCAGTACTTC.

This clonotype has at least ten counts. The V gene is TRBV7-8, the J gene TRBJ2-7; the D call may be TRBD1 or TRBD2 (5 bases each). The CDR3 has 14 amino acids. Germline V gives CDR1 SGHVS, CDR2 FQNEAQ. V was pared by 4 bases and J by 7 bases, with 17 bases between. CDR3 sequence: CASSSPGPTGEQYF. For the CDR3, the DNA is TGTGCCAGCAGCTCTCCGGGGCCCACGGGGGAGCAGTACTTC.

The chain links TRBV7-2 to TRBJ2-7; 7 nucleotides agree with TRBD1. Per germline, CDR1 SGHTA and CDR2 FQGNSA. The CDR3 has 15 amino acids. Trimming at V came to 0 bases and at J to 3 bases, leaving 5 bases not matched to a gene. Written as DNA, the CDR3 is TGTGCCAGCAGCTTAGCGACAGGGTCCTTCTACGAGCAGTACTTC. Protein sequence: CASSLATGSFYEQYF.

This clonotype was counted many times. The chain couples TRBV29-1 to TRBJ1-1; unclear D gene. The CDR3 extends over 11 amino acids. Trimming removed 7 bases from V and 1 base from J, with 7 bases in between. Germline V lookup: CDR1 SQVTM, CDR2 ANQGSEA. CDR3 protein: CSARTNTEAFF. CDR3 in DNA: TGCAGCGCTCGAACGAACACTGAAGCTTTCTTT.

This chain joins TRBV7-3 and TRBJ1-2, with D possibly matching TRBD1 (6 bases). This CDR3 comprises 15 residues. The V end was cut by 6 bases, the J end by 6 bases, with 20 bases between. CDR1 is SGHTA and CDR2 is FQGTGA in the germline V gene. The chain's CDR3 is CASSYPVFRGDGYTF. CDR3 coding DNA: TGTGCCAGCAGTTACCCGGTTTTCAGGGGCGATGGCTACACCTTC.

This clonotype was observed many times. The chain combines TRBV10-3 with TRBJ2-2; D is perhaps TRBD1 (5 bases). The CDR3 has 16 amino acids. Trimming removed 0 bases at V and 6 bases at J, with 14 bases between. Germline V gene sequence: CDR1 ENHRY, CDR2 SYGVKD. CDR3 DNA: TGTGCCATCAGTGAGTCGAGCGCAGTACAGGCCGGGGAGCTGTTTTTT. Translating gives CAISESSAVQAGELFF.

This clonotype was found many times. V is TRBV12-3 or TRBV12-4 and J is TRBJ1-5; D is perhaps TRBD1 (6 bases). Trimming took off 2 bases at V and 6 bases at J, with 11 bases between the two ends. The CDR3 sequence is 14 residues long. The CDR3 region has the DNA TGTGCCAGCAGTTTATTAGGGGGGCGTCAGCCCCAGCATTTT. This sequence encodes CASSLLGGRQPQHF.

A remark on this clonotype: With a much larger clone just one base away, this may be a read error. This rearrangement joins TRBV5-1 to TRBJ1-1; 9 bases line up with TRBD1. The junction had 3 bases not matched to a gene; V was cut back by 2 bases and J by 1 base. The V gene's germline CDR1 is SGHRS and CDR2 YFSETQ. The CDR3 totals 15 residues. The CDR3: CASSLGQGWNTEAFF. CDR3 coding DNA: TGCGCCAGCAGCTTAGGACAGGGGTGGAACACTGAAGCTTTCTTT.

This clonotype was detected ten times or more. Mismatch with germline at one junction end may stem from a read error. The CDR3 here is CASSAGQAYEQYF. The DNA of the CDR3 is TGTGCCAGCAGCGCCGGACAGGCCTACGAGCAGTACTTC. This sequence joins TRBV10-2 and TRBJ2-7; 7 nucleotides line up with TRBD1. Germline loops: CDR1 WSHSY, CDR2 SAAADI. The CDR3 is 13 residues long.

On this clonotype itself: The conserved final phenylalanine or tryptophan is absent from the CDR3, which likely points to a read error. This chain uses TRBV12-3 or TRBV12-4 with TRBJ2-7; D is perhaps TRBD2 (6 bases). V dropped 3 bases and J dropped 0 bases, with 12 bases sitting between them. CDR3 length equals 15 residues. The CDR3 is CASSFLQTSSYEQYL. CDR3 in DNA: TGTGCCAGCAGTTTTTTACAGACTAGCTCCTACGAGCAGTACCTC.

With respect to this clonotype: The junction does not match germline at one end; this may be a read error. The V gene is TRBV5-1, the J gene TRBJ1-1; 7 nucleotides match TRBD1. CDR3 size: 14 residues. Germline V gene data show CDR1 as SGHRS and CDR2 as YFSETQ. The CDR3, as DNA: TGCGCCAGCAGCTTGAACCGGGACAGCCTAGAAGCTTTTTTT. Translation gives CASSLNRDSLEAFF.

This clonotype has only a few counts. The chain is built from TRBV2 and TRBJ1-1, with a tentative D call TRBD1 (5 bases). The CDR3 consists of 15 residues. Germline V gene data show CDR1 as SNHLY and CDR2 as FYNNEI. With 6 bases removed from V and 6 bases from J, the gap between germline ends came to 20 bases. CDR3 nucleotide sequence: TGTGCCAGCAGCCCACCCGGCGGGACCATCGCTGAAGCTTTCTTT. Translating it yields CASSPPGGTIAEAFF.

V and J are TRBV11-2 and TRBJ1-1; D is possibly TRBD1 (6 bases). V gave up 6 bases and J gave up 5 bases, with 16 bases separating them. Germline CDR1 reads SGHAT; CDR2 reads FQNNGV. The CDR3 totals 14 residues. This chain's CDR3 is CASSFVQGGTEAFF. CDR3 nucleotides: TGTGCCAGCAGTTTTGTACAGGGAGGGACTGAAGCTTTCTTT. Together with reference TRBV11-2 and TRBJ1-1, the CDR3 gives the full variable domain: EAGVAQSPRYKIIEKRQSVAFWCNPISGHATLYWYQQILGQGPKLLIQFQNNGVVDDSQLPKDRFSAERLKGVDSTLKIQPAKLEDSAVYLCASSFVQGGTEAFFGQGTRLTVV.

This clonotype was detected once. The chain uses TRBV29-1 and TRBJ1-5, with 7 bases matching TRBD1. CDR1 and CDR2 from the germline V gene are SQVTM and ANQGSEA. CDR3 length equals 13 residues. J gave up 1 base and V 7 bases, and 4 bases lay outside the gene matches. CDR3 bases: TGCAGCGCCGACAGGGAGAGCAATCAGCCCCAGCATTTT. Protein product: CSADRESNQPQHF.

This chain uses TRBV7-9 with TRBJ2-2, with D uncertain. Per germline, CDR1 SEHNR and CDR2 FQNEAQ (reference sequence). V was shortened by 2 bases and J by 9 bases, with 10 bases between the two germline ends. The CDR3 contains 13 residues. The CDR3 is CASSLRTTRELFF. The CDR3, as DNA: TGTGCCAGCAGCTTACGGACGACCAGGGAGCTGTTTTTT.

This clonotype has more than one count but fewer than ten. The chain links TRBV20-1 to TRBJ2-7; 9 nucleotides line up with TRBD1. Trimming at V came to 5 bases and at J to 2 bases, leaving 10 bases not matched to a gene. CDR1 and CDR2 (germline): DFQATT, SNEGSKA (reference sequence). The CDR3 loop spans 15 amino acids. The CDR3 loop is CSAQTPGQGTYEQYF. The CDR3 DNA reads as TGCAGTGCTCAAACCCCGGGACAGGGAACCTACGAGCAGTACTTC.

This clonotype was observed many times. This chain uses TRBV7-2 with TRBJ2-7; 7 nucleotides agree with TRBD1. Germline V gene sequence: CDR1 SGHTA, CDR2 FQGNSA. CDR3 length equals 15 residues. The ends lost 2 bases at V and 3 bases at J; junction bases unmatched: 7. The CDR3 sequence is CASSLRQGSSYEQYF. CDR3 bases: TGTGCCAGCAGCTTACGACAGGGATCCAGCTACGAGCAGTACTTC.

The V gene is TRBV15, the J gene TRBJ2-5; D gene ambiguous. This CDR3 region has 13 residues. Looked up from germline, CDR1 is LNHNV and CDR2 is YYDKDF (reference sequence). Trimming took 1 base from V and 4 from J, leaving 7 bases between them. The DNA for the CDR3 is TGTGCCACCAGCAGAGGTACATCAGAGACCCAGTACTTC. Translating it yields CATSRGTSETQYF.

V is TRBV7-9 and J is TRBJ2-6; D is uncertain. This CDR3 comprises 15 residues. Trimming removed 10 bases at V and 3 bases at J, with 16 bases between. CDR1 SEHNR and CDR2 FQNEAQ come from the germline V gene (reference sequence). Here the CDR3 reads CANSFAVYGANVLTF. For the CDR3, the DNA is TGTGCCAACAGTTTCGCTGTATATGGGGCCAACGTCCTGACTTTC.